This entry lists 3 T cell receptor beta chains sequenced from one sample in a study of T cells in Graves' hyperthyroidism and ophthalmopathy. Researchers took RNA transcripts and amplified the TCR beta CDR3 regions from them. During a first-round RT-PCR of the TCR CDR3, the HTBI primer set was used. TCRdb reanalysed the multiplex PCR reads using MiXCR and keeps one entry per CDR3 protein. The sample consists of roughly 180,000 distinct CDR3 sequences, over 7.5% of them appearing once. The sequenced sample consisted of blood. These receptors were collected from a young woman with Graves' hyperthyroidism that later progressed to Graves' ophthalmopathy.

The V gene is TRBV11-2, the J gene TRBJ2-1; D is possibly TRBD1 or TRBD2 (5 bases each). Looked up from germline, CDR1 is SGHAT and CDR2 is FQNNGV. The CDR3 totals 16 residues. V was pared by 1 base and J by 4 bases, with 14 bases between. CDR3 sequence (DNA): TGTGCCAGCAGCTTAGGGGGGAATGGCGGGTACAATGAGCAGTTCTTC. Protein: CASSLGGNGGYNEQFF.

This clonotype was picked up a small number of times. This chain uses TRBV19 with TRBJ2-5, with D tentatively TRBD2 (5 bases). This CDR3 has 18 residues. The germline CDR1 and CDR2 sequences are LNHDA and SQIVND (reference sequence). The V end was cut by 6 bases, the J end by 5 bases, with 28 bases between. The CDR3 DNA follows: TGTGCCAGTAGCAACACACGGGGTAGCCGCGGACTCACCGAGACCCAGTACTTC. It is translated as CASSNTRGSRGLTETQYF.

The chain uses TRBV19 and TRBJ1-3; a weak D match, TRBD1 (6 bases). CDR1 and CDR2 (germline): LNHDA, SQIVND (reference sequence). The CDR3 covers 13 residues. Trimming took off 4 bases at V and 4 bases at J, with 8 bases between the two ends. The CDR3 DNA follows: TGTGCCAGTAGTAGAGGACAGGGAAACACCATATATTTT. It yields the protein CASSRGQGNTIYF. Combining the CDR3 with reference TRBV19 and TRBJ1-3 gives the whole variable domain DGGITQSPKYLFRKEGQNVTLSCEQNLNHDAMYWYRQDPGQGLRLIYYSQIVNDFQKGDIAEGYSVSREKKESFPLTVTSAQKNPTAFYLCASSRGQGNTIYFGEGSWLTVV.